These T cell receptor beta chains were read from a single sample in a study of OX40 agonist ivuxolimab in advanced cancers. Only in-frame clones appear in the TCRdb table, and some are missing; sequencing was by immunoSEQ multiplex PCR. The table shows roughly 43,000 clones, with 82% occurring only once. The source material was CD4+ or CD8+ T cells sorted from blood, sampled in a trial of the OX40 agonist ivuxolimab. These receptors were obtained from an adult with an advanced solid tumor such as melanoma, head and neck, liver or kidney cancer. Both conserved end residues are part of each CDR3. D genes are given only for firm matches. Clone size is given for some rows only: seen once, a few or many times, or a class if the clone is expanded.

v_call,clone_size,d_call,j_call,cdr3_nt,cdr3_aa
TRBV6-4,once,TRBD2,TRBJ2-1,TGTGCCAGCAGATCTAGCGGGGGGGCTATGAATGAGCAGTTCTTC,CASRSSGGAMNEQFF
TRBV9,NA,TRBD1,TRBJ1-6,TGTGCCAGCAGCGACATCGACAGGGGAAATTCACCCCTCCACTTT,CASSDIDRGNSPLHF
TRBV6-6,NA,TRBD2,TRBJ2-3,TGTGCCAGCAGTTCTCGAGGACTAGCGGCAGATACGCAGTATTTT,CASSSRGLAADTQYF
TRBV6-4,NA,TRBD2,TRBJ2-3,TGTGCCAGCAGTGACTCGAGCGGGGGGGCCACAGATACGCAGTATTTT,CASSDSSGGATDTQYF
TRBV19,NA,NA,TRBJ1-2,TGTGCCAGTAAATTATCATCGGGGGGTCCCAACTATGGCTACACCTTC,CASKLSSGGPNYGYTF
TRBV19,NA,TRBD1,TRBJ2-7,TGTGCCAGTAGTATCGCCGGGACAGGGAATTTCGAGCAGTACTTC,CASSIAGTGNFEQYF
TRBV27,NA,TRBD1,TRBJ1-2,TGTGCCAGCAGTTCGCGACAGGGGGCCCCTAATAACTATGGCTACACCTTC,CASSSRQGAPNNYGYTF
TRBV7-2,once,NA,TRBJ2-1,TGTGCCAGCAGCTTAGGGGGGGCCTCCTACAATGAGCAGTTCTTC,CASSLGGASYNEQFF
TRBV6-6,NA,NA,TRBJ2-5,TGTGCCAGCAGTTACACCCAAGAGACCCAGTACTTC,CASSYTQETQYF
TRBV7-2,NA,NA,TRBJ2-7,TGTGCCAGCAGCAAAAGCGGGTCACCCTACGAGCAGTACTTC,CASSKSGSPYEQYF
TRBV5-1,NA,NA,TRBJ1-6,TGCGCCAGCAGCTTGGTCCTCCATAATTCACCCCTCCACTTT,CASSLVLHNSPLHF
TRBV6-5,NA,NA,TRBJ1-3,TGTGCCAGCAGTTACGGGGGAAACGCGAGGGGAAACACCATATATTTT,CASSYGGNARGNTIYF
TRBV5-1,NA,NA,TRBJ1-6,TGCGCCAGCAGCTTGGCCACGGGGACCCTCCACTTT,CASSLATGTLHF
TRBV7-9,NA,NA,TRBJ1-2,TGTGCCAGCAGCGAGGGGCACGGCTACACCTTC,CASSEGHGYTF
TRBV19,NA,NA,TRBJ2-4,TGTGCCAGTAGTTCCTCCTCGGGGTCGGTAACCAAAAACATTCAGTACTTC,CASSSSSGSVTKNIQYF
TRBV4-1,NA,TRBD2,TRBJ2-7,TGCGCCAGCAGCCAACCCCCCCGGAGCGGGGGGCCCTACGAGCAGTACTTC,CASSQPPRSGGPYEQYF
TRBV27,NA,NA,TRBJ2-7,TGTGCCAGCAGTTTAGAGACCGGGACGCTTACCTACGAGCAGTACTTC,CASSLETGTLTYEQYF
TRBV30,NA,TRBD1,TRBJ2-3,TGTGCCTGGAGTGTGGGACAGGGGGGCACAGATACGCAGTATTTT,CAWSVGQGGTDTQYF
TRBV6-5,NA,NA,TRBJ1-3,TGTGCCAGCAGTTACAGGGGCGCTACAAACACCATATATTTT,CASSYRGATNTIYF
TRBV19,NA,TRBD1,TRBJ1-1,TGTGCCAGTAGTACCCGACAGGGAGGGGACACTGAAGCTTTCTTT,CASSTRQGGDTEAFF
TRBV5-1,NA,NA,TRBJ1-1,TGCGCCAGCAGCCGGGGAGGAGGTATTGGGATGAACACTGAAGCTTTCTTT,CASSRGGGIGMNTEAFF
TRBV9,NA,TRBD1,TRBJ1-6,TGTGCCAGCAGCAGGGGACAGATCCAAGGGGATTCACCCCTCCACTTT,CASSRGQIQGDSPLHF
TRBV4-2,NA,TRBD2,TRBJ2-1,TGTGCCAGCAGCCAAGATCAACTAGCGGGGGGGCACGAGCAGTTCTTC,CASSQDQLAGGHEQFF
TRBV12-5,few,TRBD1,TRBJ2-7,TGTGCTAGTGGCCGTGGAAAGACAGGGGGCAGCTACGAGCAGTACTTC,CASGRGKTGGSYEQYF
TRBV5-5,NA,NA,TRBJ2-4,TGTGCCAGCAGCGGGACCACCGGGGACAATCAGTACTTC,CASSGTTGDNQYF
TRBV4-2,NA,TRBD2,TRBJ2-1,TGTGCCAGCAGCCAAGATCTAGCGGGCAGCTACAATGAGCAGTTCTTC,CASSQDLAGSYNEQFF
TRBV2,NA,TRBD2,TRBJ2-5,TGTGCCAGCAGTCAGGGACTAGTCGTAGAGACCCAGTACTTC,CASSQGLVVETQYF
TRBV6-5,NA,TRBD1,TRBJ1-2,TGTGCCAGCAAGGGACAGATCTATGGCTACACCTTC,CASKGQIYGYTF
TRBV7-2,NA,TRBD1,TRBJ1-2,TGTGCCAGCAGCCCTCGACAGGGGCAGACTGGCTACACCTTC,CASSPRQGQTGYTF
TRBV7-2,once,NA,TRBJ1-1,TGTGCCAGCACCCAGGTCCCGGGGAGGACTGAAGCTTTCTTT,CASTQVPGRTEAFF
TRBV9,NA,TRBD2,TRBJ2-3,TGTGCCAGCACCCCTAAGGGGAGGGGCACAGATACGCAGTATTTT,CASTPKGRGTDTQYF
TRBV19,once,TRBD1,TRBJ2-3,TGTGCCAGTAGCCCGGGGACAGGGGGCGCGACAGATACGCAGTATTTT,CASSPGTGGATDTQYF
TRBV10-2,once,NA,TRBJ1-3,TGCGCCAGCAGTGAGCCCGGACTCTCTGGAAACACCATATATTTT,CASSEPGLSGNTIYF
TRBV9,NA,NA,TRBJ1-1,TGTGCCAGCAGCGTCACAGGGAAGACTGAAGCTTTCTTT,CASSVTGKTEAFF
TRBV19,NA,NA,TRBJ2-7,TGTGCCAGTAGCCCGACAGGCACCTACGAGCAGTACTTC,CASSPTGTYEQYF
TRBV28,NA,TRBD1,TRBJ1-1,TGTGCCAGCAGTCTCTGGACAGGGAACACTGAAGCTTTCTTT,CASSLWTGNTEAFF
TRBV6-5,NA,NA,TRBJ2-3,TGTGCCAGCAGTAGGGGGGGCCCTATCACAGATACGCAGTATTTT,CASSRGGPITDTQYF
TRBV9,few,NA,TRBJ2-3,TGTGCCAGCAGCGTAGGGACGACCACAGATACGCAGTATTTT,CASSVGTTTDTQYF
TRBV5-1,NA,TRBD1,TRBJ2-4,TGCGCCAGCAGCGCACCGGGACAGGGAAACATTCAGTACTTC,CASSAPGQGNIQYF
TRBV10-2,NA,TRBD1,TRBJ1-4,TGCGCCAGCAGCGACCAGGGGGTAGCTAATGAAAAACTGTTTTTT,CASSDQGVANEKLFF
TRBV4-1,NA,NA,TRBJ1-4,TGCGCCAGCAGCCAGGGGGAAAGAGGAGAAAAACTGTTTTTT,CASSQGERGEKLFF
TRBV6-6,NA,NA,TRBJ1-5,TGTGCCAGCAGTTACCCACAGGGAGTGGGCAATCAGCCCCAGCATTTT,CASSYPQGVGNQPQHF
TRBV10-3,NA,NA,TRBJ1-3,TGTGCCATCAGTGAGTCTCAGAGGAACTCTGGAAACACCATATATTTT,CAISESQRNSGNTIYF
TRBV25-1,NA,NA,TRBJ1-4,TGTGCCAGCAGTCAGGGTGCAACTAATGAAAAACTGTTTTTT,CASSQGATNEKLFF
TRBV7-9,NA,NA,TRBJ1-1,TGTGCCAGCAGTGATCTCAGGGACCTGAACACTGAAGCTTTCTTT,CASSDLRDLNTEAFF
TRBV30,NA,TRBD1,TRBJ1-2,TGTGCCTGGAAAGGAGGGGGCCGGGGCTACACCTTC,CAWKGGGRGYTF
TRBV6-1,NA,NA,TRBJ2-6,TGTGCCAGCAGTGGAGTAGCGACCTCCGGGGCCAACGTCCTGACTTTC,CASSGVATSGANVLTF
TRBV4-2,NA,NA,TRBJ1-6,TGTGCCAGCAGCCCGCCCCTACACGGGGATTCACCCCTCCACTTT,CASSPPLHGDSPLHF
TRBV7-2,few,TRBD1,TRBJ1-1,TGTGCCAGCAGCTTCGTGGGACAGGGGGGCACTGAAGCTTTCTTT,CASSFVGQGGTEAFF